This T cell receptor beta chain was obtained from a study of T cell changes during pregnancy in multiple sclerosis. V gave up 4 bases and J gave up 2 bases, with 11 bases separating them. CDR1 is SEHNR and CDR2 is FQNEAQ in the germline V gene (reference sequence). CDR3 length: 14 amino acids. The method was immunoSEQ multiplex PCR; TCRdb's version includes in-frame clones alone and lacks a portion of them. The sample has more than 65,000 clones, 90% to 95% seen once. The specimen comprised peripheral blood, sampled in the first trimester of pregnancy. V gene TRBV7-9 combines with J gene TRBJ2-5; D possibly corresponds to TRBD2 (5 bases). This receptor was taken from a female donor with multiple sclerosis, enrolled in a pregnancy study. CDR3 DNA: TGTGCCAGCAGCTCAGGCAGGACTCAAGAGACCCAGTACTTC. Translation: CASSSGRTQETQYF.